These T cell receptor beta chains were read from a single sample in a study of graft-versus-host responses after intestinal transplantation. Sequencing used immunoSEQ multiplex PCR; TCRdb keeps in-frame clones, though not all of them. The table shows around 120,000 clones, with 90% occurring only once. These receptors' targets are unknown. The material was unstimulated CD4+ T cells sorted from spleen or lymph node cells, obtained before intestinal transplant. These receptors all stem from a human donor who received an intestinal transplant. Each CDR3 is given with its conserved first and last residue. A D gene is named only where the DNA matches it firmly. The listing skips clone size in some rows; elsewhere it reads once, few, many or a size class.

D	size	V	J	DNA	CDR3
NA	once	TRBV5-1	TRBJ2-1	TGCGCCAGCAGCTTGGGGGAATTACCGGGAGTCTACAATGAGCAGTTCTTC	CASSLGELPGVYNEQFF
TRBD1	NA	TRBV30	TRBJ1-2	TGTGCCTGGAGTGAGGGACAGGGCCTTCGCTACACCTTC	CAWSEGQGLRYTF
TRBD1	NA	TRBV7-2	TRBJ2-7	TGTGCCAGCAGCTTCGGGACAGTAACCTACGAGCAGTACTTC	CASSFGTVTYEQYF
NA	NA	TRBV9	TRBJ1-5	TGTGCCAGCAGCGTAGAAGGGGCAGGGAATCCCAGTCAGGCAGTAACTTATAGCAATCAGCCCCAGCATTTT	CASSVEGAGNPSQAVTYSNQPQHF
NA	NA	TRBV28	TRBJ2-3	TGTGCCAGCAGTTCCTCCCTATTTGTGCAGTATTTT	CASSSSLFVQYF
NA	NA	TRBV7-2	TRBJ2-2	TGTGCCAGCACCATCCGGGGGGCAGGAATCACCGGGGAGCTGTTTTTT	CASTIRGAGITGELFF
TRBD2	once	TRBV10-1	TRBJ2-1	TGCGCCAGCAGAACGGGACTAGCGGGAGAGCGTAGCTCCTACAATGAGCAGTTCTTC	CASRTGLAGERSSYNEQFF
TRBD1	NA	TRBV18	TRBJ1-5	TGTGCCAGCTCAGGACAGGGGAGCAATCAGCCCCAGCATTTT	CASSGQGSNQPQHF
TRBD1	NA	TRBV29-1	TRBJ2-3	TGCAGCGTTACAGGGGCTAGCACAGATACGCAGTATTTT	CSVTGASTDTQYF
NA	NA	TRBV19	TRBJ2-5	TGTGCCAGTAGTATAGAGGGCCCAATGGGGACCCAGTACTTC	CASSIEGPMGTQYF
NA	NA	TRBV18	TRBJ1-5	TGTGCCAGCTCACCGAATACCGCACAGGGAGGGTTTCAGCCCCAGCATTTT	CASSPNTAQGGFQPQHF
NA	NA	TRBV2	TRBJ1-3	TGTGCCAGCAGTGTGTCGCAGGGCCACTCTGGAAACACCATATATTTT	CASSVSQGHSGNTIYF
NA	NA	TRBV28	TRBJ2-7	TGTGCCAGCAGTTCTCCAGCGGTTACCTACGAGCAGTACTTC	CASSSPAVTYEQYF
TRBD1	NA	TRBV19	TRBJ2-7	TGTGCCAGTAGTATCGGGACAGGGCCCTACGAGCAGTACTTC	CASSIGTGPYEQYF